This paragraph covers one T cell receptor beta chain sequence. The antigen remains unidentified. This record comes from a study of cytomegalovirus exposure and HLA in healthy donors. The study, taken as a whole, reports: Sequencing probably produced one cluster of sequence variants that were highly shared.

CDR3 length: 13 amino acids. Trimming removed 1 base from V and 8 bases from J, with 12 bases in between. Germline loops: CDR1 GTSNPN, CDR2 SVGIG (reference sequence). Researchers ran the PCR with 60 Vbeta and 13 Jbeta primers. The data were produced by immunoSEQ multiplex PCR, yet TCRdb's version contains in-frame clones alone and is incomplete. The sample includes 150,000 to 200,000 clones, around 74% seen only once; the top ten take around 3%. The sequence was obtained from a female donor in good health and CMV-seronegative. The V call is TRBV30, the J call TRBJ1-3; tentatively, D is TRBD1 (6 bases). Sequenced input: PBMCs. CDR3 sequence: CAWSGTGWDTIYF. For the CDR3, the DNA is TGTGCCTGGAGTGGTACAGGGTGGGACACCATATATTTT.